Below, 18 T cell receptor beta chains from the same sample are listed, as sequenced in a study of CD8+CD57+ T cells in acquired aplastic anemia. The TCR beta profiling, which covered VDJ combination and CDR3 sequence, was carried out using genomic DNA as the template. TCRdb passed the reads through MiXCR, listing each CDR3 protein once. The data show roughly 250,000 distinct CDR3 sequences, 82% seen once. Sequencing was done on patients that had shown CD8+CD57+ cell expansion by flow cytometry. Material: sorted CD4+, CD8+, or CD8+CD57+ T cells (not recorded which) from PBMCs. Receptors were obtained from a human donor with aplastic anemia.

The chain joins TRBV12-3 or TRBV12-4 to TRBJ2-6; TRBD2 is a possible D gene (7 bases). Trimming pared 8 bases from V and 0 bases from J, leaving 17 bases between. The CDR3 sequence is 17 residues long. Here the CDR3 reads CASRTGRVPSGANVLTF. The DNA of the CDR3 is TGTGCCAGCCGTACAGGGAGGGTCCCCTCTGGGGCCAACGTCCTGACTTTC.

This clonotype was picked up one time. Without the conserved terminal phenylalanine or tryptophan, this CDR3 likely stems from a read error. The limits of the CDR3 on the DNA are not certain, so only TCRdb's listed CDR3 is given. The chain has TRBV7-3 and TRBJ2-3; the tabulated D call, TRBD2, remains unverified against the DNA. The CDR3 contains 13 residues when both ends are counted. CDR1 and CDR2 from the germline V gene are SGHTA and FQGTGA. This chain's CDR3 is CASSSSGTGGETL.

With regard to this clonotype: The conserved phenylalanine or tryptophan is not found at the CDR3 terminus, so this likely reflects a read error. The limits of the CDR3 on the DNA are not certain, so only TCRdb's listed CDR3 is given. This chain joins TRBV9 and TRBJ2-3; whether TRBD1, the table's D call, matches the DNA was not checked. The CDR3 has 13 residues if both end residues are counted. The germline CDR1 and CDR2 sequences are SGDLS and YYNGEE. CDR3 sequence: CASGDGGTGTDTL.

The J gene is TRBJ1-2, the V gene TRBV2, with D uncertain. Trimming left V 6 bases short and J 8 bases short, with 10 bases between. Germline V CDR1 and CDR2: SNHLY, FYNNEI. The length of the CDR3 is 11 residues. The CDR3 DNA reads TGTGCCAGCAGCCAAGGTCGGGGCTACACCTTC. Protein: CASSQGRGYTF.

J is TRBJ2-2 and V is TRBV2; TRBD1 matches at 8 bases. The J call may be incorrect, as the DNA end agrees better with TRBJ2-3. Looked up from germline, CDR1 is SNHLY and CDR2 is FYNNEI. CDR3 length: 13 amino acids. CDR3 sequence (DNA): TGTGCCAGCGGGGCAGGGGGCACAGGGACGCAGTATTTT. Protein sequence: CASGAGGTGTQYF.

V usage is TRBV5-4 and J usage is TRBJ2-5, with D possibly matching TRBD1 (5 bases). The CDR3 has 15 amino acids. V shed 1 base and J shed 4 bases, with 14 bases lying between them. CDR1 is SGHNT and CDR2 is YYREEE in the germline V gene (reference sequence). The CDR3 nucleotides read TGTGCCAGCAGCTTGTTCGGCCCAGGGCGAGAGACCCAGTACTTC. Protein sequence: CASSLFGPGRETQYF.

V is TRBV7-9 and J is TRBJ2-3; D perhaps matches TRBD2 (5 bases). V lost 8 bases and J lost 13, with 22 bases in between. CDR1 SEHNR and CDR2 FQNEAQ come from the germline V gene (reference sequence). The CDR3 is made up of 13 amino acids. Here the CDR3 DNA reads TGTGCCAGCGGGGATGGAGGAACAGAGACGAAGTATTTT. Residues: CASGDGGTETKYF.

About this clonotype: One end of the junction is discordant with germline, which a read error may explain. In DNA, the CDR3 is TGTGCCAGCAGCTTAGTTAGCTTAAATGAGCGGTTCTTC. Translating gives CASSLVSLNERFF. The chain has TRBV7-6 and TRBJ2-1; D gene ambiguous. The CDR3 has 13 residues. Looked up from germline, CDR1 is SGHVS and CDR2 is FNYEAQ.

As for this clonotype: Mismatch with germline at one junction end may stem from a read error. V and J are TRBV7-3 and TRBJ2-7; maybe TRBD2 (6 bases). The CDR3 contains 14 residues. Per the germline V gene, CDR1 is SGHTA and CDR2 is FQGTGA. The CDR3 DNA reads as TGTGCCAGCAGCTCCGCGCGGGGTGGCGACGAGAAGTACTTC. This codes for CASSSARGGDEKYF.

To note about this clonotype: This likely comes from a read error, as the CDR3 has no conserved phenylalanine or tryptophan at its end. The DNA is left out, because the CDR3 cannot be placed on it with certainty; the CDR3 is given as TCRdb lists it. The chain carries TRBV7-9 and TRBJ2-3; the DNA was not used to check the table's D call, TRBD2. Germline V CDR1 and CDR2: SEHNR, FQNEAQ (reference sequence). The CDR3 comprises 13 residues, both ends counted. The CDR3 is CASSEAGTDRANV.

The chain links TRBV7-9 to TRBJ2-1; D might be TRBD2 (6 bases). The CDR3 contains 17 residues. CDR1 is SEHNR, CDR2 FQNEAQ, per germline (reference sequence). V dropped 3 bases and J dropped 2 bases, with 17 bases sitting between them. CDR3 coding DNA: TGTGCCAGCAGCTTTCAAAGAAGCGGGCAGACCTACAATGAGCAGTTCTTC. It codes for CASSFQRSGQTYNEQFF. Variable domain in full (rest from reference TRBV7-9 and TRBJ2-1): DTGVSQNPRHKITKRGQNVTFRCDPISEHNRLYWYRQTLGQGPEFLTYFQNEAQLEKSRLLSDRFSAERPKGSFSTLEIQRTEQGDSAMYLCASSFQRSGQTYNEQFFGPGTRLTVL.

The chain joins TRBV9 to TRBJ2-1, with a weak D call TRBD2 (5 bases). The CDR3 is 16 residues long. Trimming pared 4 bases from V and 10 bases from J, leaving 24 bases between. The germline CDR1 and CDR2 sequences are SGDLS and YYNGEE. The CDR3 nucleotides read TGTGCCAGCAGCTTTCAGAGTCTGGAAGGGAGCGACGAGCAGTTCTTC. It is translated as CASSFQSLEGSDEQFF. Combining the CDR3 with reference TRBV9 and TRBJ2-1 gives the whole variable domain DSGVTQTPKHLITATGQRVTLRCSPRSGDLSVYWYQQSLDQGLQFLIQYYNGEERAKGNILERFSAQQFPDLHSELNLSSLELGDSALYFCASSFQSLEGSDEQFFGPGTRLTVL.

On this clonotype: The conserved final phenylalanine or tryptophan is absent from the CDR3, which likely points to a read error. The limits of the CDR3 on the DNA are not certain, so only TCRdb's listed CDR3 is given. This chain joins TRBV9 and TRBJ2-1; the D call of TRBD2 is as the table states it, not checked on the DNA. Germline lookup yields CDR1 SGDLS and CDR2 YYNGEE. Counting both end residues, the CDR3 totals 13 amino acids. This CDR3 is CASSEGGSQGGII.

The sample holds many counts of this clonotype. The gene calls are TRBV7-3 and TRBJ2-1; 8 nucleotides match TRBD1. With V trimmed by 4 bases and J by 4 bases, 6 bases remained unmatched. This CDR3 contains 15 residues. Germline loops: CDR1 SGHTA, CDR2 FQGTGA. CDR3 DNA sequence: TGTGCCAGCAGCTACAGGGGGGAGCCATACAATGAGCAGTTCTTC. Protein sequence: CASSYRGEPYNEQFF.

About this clonotype: A junction boundary mismatches the germline segment, possibly from a read error. J is TRBJ2-5 and V is TRBV7-2; possible D gene TRBD2, 6 bases. Germline lookup yields CDR1 SGHTA and CDR2 FQGNSA. The CDR3 totals 14 residues. The CDR3 loop is CASSLSSGHGTPHF. The CDR3 DNA follows: TGTGCCAGCAGCTTGAGCAGCGGGCACGGGACCCCGCACTTC.

The chain is built from TRBV7-9 and TRBJ1-5; D remains unclear. Germline assignment: CDR1 SEHNR and CDR2 FQNEAQ (reference sequence). V was trimmed by 3 bases and J by 12 bases, leaving 21 bases between them. This CDR3 contains 15 residues. The chain's CDR3 is CASSFGVSGNRDQHF. CDR3 nucleotides: TGTGCCAGCAGCTTTGGAGTCAGCGGGAATCGCGACCAGCATTTT. Based on the CDR3 plus reference TRBV7-9 and TRBJ1-5, the full variable domain is DTGVSQNPRHKITKRGQNVTFRCDPISEHNRLYWYRQTLGQGPEFLTYFQNEAQLEKSRLLSDRFSAERPKGSFSTLEIQRTEQGDSAMYLCASSFGVSGNRDQHFGDGTRLSIL.

Points on this clonotype: At one end, the junction sequence differs from germline, possibly due to a read error. The rearrangement uses TRBV9 and TRBJ1-6; D is uncertain. Germline loops: CDR1 SGDLS, CDR2 YYNGEE. The CDR3 spans 14 residues. This chain's CDR3 is CASSVVGKHYDLYF. CDR3 in DNA: TGTGCCAGCAGCGTTGTGGGAAAACACTACGACCTCTACTTT.

The chain has TRBV7-9 and TRBJ2-6, with a weak D call TRBD2 (6 bases). CDR3 length: 15 residues. V dropped 5 bases and J dropped 11 bases, with 19 bases sitting between them. Germline CDR1 reads SEHNR; CDR2 reads FQNEAQ (reference sequence). Here the CDR3 DNA reads TGTGCCAGCAGCCCCTGGGGCTCTGGGGACTACGTCCTGACTTTC. It yields the protein CASSPWGSGDYVLTF. The complete variable domain, with remaining parts taken from reference TRBV7-9 and TRBJ2-6, reads DTGVSQNPRHKITKRGQNVTFRCDPISEHNRLYWYRQTLGQGPEFLTYFQNEAQLEKSRLLSDRFSAERPKGSFSTLEIQRTEQGDSAMYLCASSPWGSGDYVLTFGAGSRLTVL.